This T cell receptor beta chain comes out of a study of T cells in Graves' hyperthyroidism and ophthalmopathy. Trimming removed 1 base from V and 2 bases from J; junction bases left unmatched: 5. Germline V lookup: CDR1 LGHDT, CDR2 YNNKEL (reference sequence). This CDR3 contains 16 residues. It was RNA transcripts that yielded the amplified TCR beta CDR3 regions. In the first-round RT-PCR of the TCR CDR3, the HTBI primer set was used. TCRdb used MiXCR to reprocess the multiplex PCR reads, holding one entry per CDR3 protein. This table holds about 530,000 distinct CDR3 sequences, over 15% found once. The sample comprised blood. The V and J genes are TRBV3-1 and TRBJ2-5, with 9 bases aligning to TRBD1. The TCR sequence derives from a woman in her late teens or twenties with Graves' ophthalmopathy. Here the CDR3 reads CASSQVGTGRQETQYF. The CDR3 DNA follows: TGTGCCAGCAGCCAAGTAGGGACAGGGCGGCAAGAGACCCAGTACTTC.